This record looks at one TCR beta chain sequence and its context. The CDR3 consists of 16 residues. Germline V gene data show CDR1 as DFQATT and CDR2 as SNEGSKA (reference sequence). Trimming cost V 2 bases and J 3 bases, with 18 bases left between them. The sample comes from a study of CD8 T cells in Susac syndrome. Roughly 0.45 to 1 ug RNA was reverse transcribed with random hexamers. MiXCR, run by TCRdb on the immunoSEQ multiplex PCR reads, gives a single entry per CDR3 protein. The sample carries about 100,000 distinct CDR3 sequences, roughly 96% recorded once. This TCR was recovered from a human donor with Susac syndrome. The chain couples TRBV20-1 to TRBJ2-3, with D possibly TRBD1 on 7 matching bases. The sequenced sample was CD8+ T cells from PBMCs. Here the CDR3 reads CSARLQGGRWTDTQYF. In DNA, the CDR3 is TGCAGTGCTAGACTTCAGGGGGGCCGTTGGACAGATACGCAGTATTTT.